The 10 T cell receptor beta chains in this list originate from one sample, sequenced in a study of neoadjuvant nivolumab and ipilimumab in lung cancer. Clones were read by immunoSEQ multiplex PCR, and TCRdb kept only the in-frame ones, dropping some. In the table there are about 26,000 clones, around 80% of which are singletons. The source material was peripheral blood, sampled before neoadjuvant nivolumab, alone or with ipilimumab. These receptors were collected from an adult with non-small cell lung cancer.

Comment on this clone: Additional DNA sequences in this sample encode the identical CDR3. CDR3 coding DNA: TGCGCCAGCAGCCTAAAGGGACAGGGTGGGTCACCCCTCCACTTT. Its translation: CASSLKGQGGSPLHF. The V and J genes are TRBV5-1 and TRBJ1-6; 9 bases map to TRBD1. CDR3 length: 15 amino acids. V lost 4 bases and J lost 10; bases outside the gene matches: 9. CDR1 is SGHRS and CDR2 is YFSETQ in the germline V gene.

This clone was picked up a small number of times. Here the CDR3 DNA reads TGTGCCAGCAGCAAAGTGCCGAGGGACTACGAGCAGTACTTC. Its translation is CASSKVPRDYEQYF. This chain links TRBV21-1 with TRBJ2-7; the table's D call, TRBD2, was not checked against the DNA. TRBV21-1 has pseudogene status. The CDR3 extends over 14 amino acids.

This sequence joins TRBV7-3 and TRBJ1-6; D is perhaps TRBD1 (5 bases). The V and J ends lost 0 bases and 6 bases respectively, with 6 bases between them. The CDR3 covers 14 residues. The germline CDR1 and CDR2 sequences are SGHTA and FQGTGA. The CDR3 nucleotides read TGTGCCAGCAGCTTAACAGGGGTTAATTCACCCCTCCACTTT. This encodes CASSLTGVNSPLHF.

J is TRBJ1-6 and V is TRBV19; the match to TRBD1 covers 7 bases. Germline V lookup: CDR1 LNHDA, CDR2 SQIVND (reference sequence). The CDR3 is 15 amino acids. V gave up 5 bases and J gave up 9 bases; unmatched junction bases: 10. CDR3 DNA: TGTGCCAGTAGTCTCCGACAGGGCCCGGGTTCACCCCTCCACTTT. It yields the protein CASSLRQGPGSPLHF.

The J gene is TRBJ2-3, the V gene TRBV10-3, with D unclear. The CDR3 runs 13 residues. V lost 2 bases, J lost 2 bases, and 5 bases lay in between. Germline V CDR1 and CDR2: ENHRY, SYGVKD. The CDR3: CAISEGYTDTQYF. The CDR3 DNA sequence: TGTGCCATCAGTGAGGGATACACAGATACGCAGTATTTT.

Concerning this clone: Other DNA sequences in the sample encode the same CDR3. This chain connects TRBV7-9 to TRBJ1-5; D gene ambiguous. The V gene lost 3 bases and the J gene lost 4 bases, with 4 bases spanning the gap. CDR3 length: 12 residues. Germline V gene data show CDR1 as SEHNR and CDR2 as FQNEAQ (reference sequence). CDR3 amino acids: CASSFPNQPQHF. CDR3 DNA: TGTGCCAGCAGCTTCCCGAATCAGCCCCAGCATTTT.

The V call is TRBV6-1, the J call TRBJ1-4; D is unclear. CDR1 is MNHNS, CDR2 SASEGT, per germline. Deletions cut 7 bases from V and 4 bases from J, with 16 bases between. There are 15 residues in the CDR3. This CDR3 is CASNVESLINEKLFF. CDR3 coding DNA: TGTGCCAGCAACGTAGAGAGTCTAATTAATGAAAAACTGTTTTTT.

The chain combines TRBV15 with TRBJ2-7; 8 nucleotides agree with TRBD1. Germline values: CDR1 LNHNV, CDR2 YYDKDF (reference sequence). This CDR3 is built from 13 residues. The ends lost 4 bases at V and 3 bases at J; junction bases unmatched: 2. The CDR3 DNA follows: TGTGCCACCAGCAAGGGACAGGACTACGAGCAGTACTTC. Residues: CATSKGQDYEQYF.

This clone was counted once. The chain carries TRBV11-2 and TRBJ1-6, with 9 bases identical to TRBD1. The CDR3 extends over 14 amino acids. Per germline, CDR1 SGHAT and CDR2 FQNNGV. Trimming cost V 6 bases and J 9 bases; bases outside gene matches: 6. CDR3 bases: TGTGCCAGCAGTACCGACAGGGGGGGTTCACCCCTCCACTTT. It translates to CASSTDRGGSPLHF.

Here the CDR3 DNA reads TGTGCCAGCAGTGGTCCCCGAACTGGAAACACCATATATTTT. Translated: CASSGPRTGNTIYF. The chain is built from TRBV2 and TRBJ1-3; no definite D call. Trimming stripped 4 bases from V and 2 bases from J, with 9 bases between. Looked up from germline, CDR1 is SNHLY and CDR2 is FYNNEI. This CDR3 is built from 14 residues.